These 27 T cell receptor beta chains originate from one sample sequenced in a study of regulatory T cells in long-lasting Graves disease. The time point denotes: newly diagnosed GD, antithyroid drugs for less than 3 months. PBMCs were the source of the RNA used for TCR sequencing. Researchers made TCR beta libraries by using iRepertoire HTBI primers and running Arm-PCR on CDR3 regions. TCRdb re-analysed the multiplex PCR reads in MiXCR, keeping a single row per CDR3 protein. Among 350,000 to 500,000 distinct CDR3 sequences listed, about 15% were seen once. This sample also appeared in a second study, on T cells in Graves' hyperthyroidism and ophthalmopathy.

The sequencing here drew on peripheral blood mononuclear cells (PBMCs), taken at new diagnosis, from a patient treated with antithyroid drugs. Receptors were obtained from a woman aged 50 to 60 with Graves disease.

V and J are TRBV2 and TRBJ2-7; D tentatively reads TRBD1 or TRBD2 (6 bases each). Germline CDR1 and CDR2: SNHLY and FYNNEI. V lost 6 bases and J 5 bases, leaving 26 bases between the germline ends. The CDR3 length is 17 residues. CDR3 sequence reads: CASSTRPPRGARNEQYF. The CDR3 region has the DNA TGTGCCAGCAGCACAAGGCCCCCGAGGGGGGCCCGCAACGAGCAGTACTTC.

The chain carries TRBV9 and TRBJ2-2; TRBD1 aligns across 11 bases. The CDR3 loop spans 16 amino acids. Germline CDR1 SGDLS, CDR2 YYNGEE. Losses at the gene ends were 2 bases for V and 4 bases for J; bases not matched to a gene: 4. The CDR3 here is CASSVGTGGGTGELFF. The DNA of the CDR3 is TGTGCCAGCAGCGTTGGGACAGGGGGTGGCACCGGGGAGCTGTTTTTT. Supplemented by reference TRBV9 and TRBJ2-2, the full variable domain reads DSGVTQTPKHLITATGQRVTLRCSPRSGDLSVYWYQQSLDQGLQFLIQYYNGEERAKGNILERFSAQQFPDLHSELNLSSLELGDSALYFCASSVGTGGGTGELFFGEGSRLTVL.

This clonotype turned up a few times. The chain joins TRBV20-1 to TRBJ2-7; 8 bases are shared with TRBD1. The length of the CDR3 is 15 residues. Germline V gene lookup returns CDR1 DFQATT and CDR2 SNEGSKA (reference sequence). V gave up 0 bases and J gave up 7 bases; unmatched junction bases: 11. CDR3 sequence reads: CSARDVGQGALEQYF. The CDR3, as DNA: TGCAGTGCTAGAGATGTCGGGCAGGGGGCGCTTGAGCAGTACTTC.

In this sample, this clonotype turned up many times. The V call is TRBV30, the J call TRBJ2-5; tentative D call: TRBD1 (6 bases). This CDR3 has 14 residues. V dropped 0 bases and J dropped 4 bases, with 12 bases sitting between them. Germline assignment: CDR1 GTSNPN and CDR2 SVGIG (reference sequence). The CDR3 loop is CAWSVGTGRETQYF. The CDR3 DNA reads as TGTGCCTGGAGTGTGGGAACAGGGCGAGAGACCCAGTACTTC.

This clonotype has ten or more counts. CDR3 in DNA: TGCAGTGCCAGGCGACTAGCTGGGGAACCTGTCAAAAACATTCAGTACTTC. As protein: CSARRLAGEPVKNIQYF. The chain combines TRBV20-1 with TRBJ2-4; 7 nucleotides match TRBD2. The J segment lost 3 bases and the V segment lost 6 bases, leaving 17 bases of the junction unmatched. The germline gives CDR1 DFQATT, CDR2 SNEGSKA (reference sequence). This CDR3 comprises 17 residues.

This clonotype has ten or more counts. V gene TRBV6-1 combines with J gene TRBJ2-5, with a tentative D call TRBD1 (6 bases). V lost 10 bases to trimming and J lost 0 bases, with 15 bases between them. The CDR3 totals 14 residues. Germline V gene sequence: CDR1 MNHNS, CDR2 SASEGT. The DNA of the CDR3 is TGTGCCACCAGACAGGCCGGTCACCAAGAGACCCAGTACTTC. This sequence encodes CATRQAGHQETQYF.

This CDR3 is CASSAAGGRIPDTQHF. The CDR3 DNA follows: TGTGCCAGCAGTGCGGCGGGCGGGAGGATCCCAGATACGCAGCATTTT. The chain links TRBV28 to TRBJ2-3; no clear D. TRBJ1-5 matches the DNA end more closely, so the J call is doubtful. Per germline, CDR1 MDHEN and CDR2 SYDVKM. The CDR3 runs 16 residues.

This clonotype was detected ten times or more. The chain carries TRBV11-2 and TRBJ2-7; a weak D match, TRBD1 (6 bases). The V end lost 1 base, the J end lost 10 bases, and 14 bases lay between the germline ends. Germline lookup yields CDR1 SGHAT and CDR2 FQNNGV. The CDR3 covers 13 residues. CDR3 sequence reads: CASSLVGQLLQYF. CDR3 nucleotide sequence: TGTGCCAGCAGCTTAGTAGGACAGCTCCTCCAGTACTTC.

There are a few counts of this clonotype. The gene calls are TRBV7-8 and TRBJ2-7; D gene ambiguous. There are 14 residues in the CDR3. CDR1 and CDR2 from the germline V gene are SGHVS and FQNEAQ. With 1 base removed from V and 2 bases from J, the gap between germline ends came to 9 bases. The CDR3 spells CASSLEASTYEQYF. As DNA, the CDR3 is TGTGCCAGCAGCTTAGAGGCCAGTACCTACGAGCAGTACTTC.

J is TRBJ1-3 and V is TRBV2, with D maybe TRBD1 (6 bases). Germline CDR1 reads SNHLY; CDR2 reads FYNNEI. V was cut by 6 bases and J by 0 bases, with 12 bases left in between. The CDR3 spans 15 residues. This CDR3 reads CASREQGNSGNTIYF. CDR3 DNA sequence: TGTGCCAGCAGGGAACAGGGAAACTCTGGAAACACCATATATTTT.

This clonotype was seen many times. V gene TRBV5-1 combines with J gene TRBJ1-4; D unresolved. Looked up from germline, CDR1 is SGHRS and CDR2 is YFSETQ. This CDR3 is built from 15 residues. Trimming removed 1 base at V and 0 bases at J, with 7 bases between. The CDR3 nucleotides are TGCGCCAGCAGCTTGATCGGGACAACTAATGAAAAACTGTTTTTT. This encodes CASSLIGTTNEKLFF.

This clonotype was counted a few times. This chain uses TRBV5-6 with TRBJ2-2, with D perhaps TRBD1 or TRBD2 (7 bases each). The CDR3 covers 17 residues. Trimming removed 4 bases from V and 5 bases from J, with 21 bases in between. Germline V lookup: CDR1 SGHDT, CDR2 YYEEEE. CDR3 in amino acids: CASSPGLGQGGTGELFF. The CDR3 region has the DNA TGTGCCAGCAGCCCGGGATTGGGGCAGGGGGGGACCGGGGAGCTGTTTTTT.

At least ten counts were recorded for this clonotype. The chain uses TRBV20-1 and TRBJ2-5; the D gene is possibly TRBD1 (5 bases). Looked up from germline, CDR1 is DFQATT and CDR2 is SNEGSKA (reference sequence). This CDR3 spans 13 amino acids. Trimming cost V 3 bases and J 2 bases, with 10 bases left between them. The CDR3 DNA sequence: TGCAGTGCTAGCTCGACAGTGCAAGAGACCCAGTACTTC. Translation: CSASSTVQETQYF.

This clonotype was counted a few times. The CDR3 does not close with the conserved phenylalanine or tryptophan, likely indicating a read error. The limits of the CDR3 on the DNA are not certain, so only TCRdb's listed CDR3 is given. CDR3 protein: CASSQDLAGETL. The chain combines TRBV3-1 with TRBJ1-2; the table gives TRBD1 as D, unverified against the DNA. The CDR3 length is 12 residues, termini included. Germline V gives CDR1 LGHDT, CDR2 YNNKEL (reference sequence).

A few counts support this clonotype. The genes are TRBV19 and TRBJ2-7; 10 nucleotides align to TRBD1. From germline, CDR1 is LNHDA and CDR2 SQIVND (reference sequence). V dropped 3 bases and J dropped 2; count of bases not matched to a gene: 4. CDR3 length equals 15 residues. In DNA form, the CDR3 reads TGTGCCAGTAGTATCGGAGGACAGGGGGCCTACGAGCAGTACTTC. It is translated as CASSIGGQGAYEQYF.

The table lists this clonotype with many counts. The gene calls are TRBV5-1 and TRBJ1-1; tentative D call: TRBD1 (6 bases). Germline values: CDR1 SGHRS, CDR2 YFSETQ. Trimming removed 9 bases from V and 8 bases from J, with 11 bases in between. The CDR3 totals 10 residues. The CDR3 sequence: CAITTGEAFF. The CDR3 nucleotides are TGCGCCATTACTACAGGGGAAGCTTTCTTT.

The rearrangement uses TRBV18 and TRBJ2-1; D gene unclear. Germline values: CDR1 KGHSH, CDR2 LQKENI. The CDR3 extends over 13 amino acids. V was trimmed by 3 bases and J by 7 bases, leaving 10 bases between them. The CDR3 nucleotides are TGTGCCAGCTCACCGAAACAGACTAATGAGCAGTTCTTC. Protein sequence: CASSPKQTNEQFF.

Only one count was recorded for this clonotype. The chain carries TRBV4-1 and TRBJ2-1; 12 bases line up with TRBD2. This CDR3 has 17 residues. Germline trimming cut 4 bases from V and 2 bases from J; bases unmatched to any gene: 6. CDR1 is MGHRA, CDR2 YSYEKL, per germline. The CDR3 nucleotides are TGCGCCAGCAGCCCCCGGACTAGCGGGGCCACCTACAATGAGCAGTTCTTC. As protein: CASSPRTSGATYNEQFF.

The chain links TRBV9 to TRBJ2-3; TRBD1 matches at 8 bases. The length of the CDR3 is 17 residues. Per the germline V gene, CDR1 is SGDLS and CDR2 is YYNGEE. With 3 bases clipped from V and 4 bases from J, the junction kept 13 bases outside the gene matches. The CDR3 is CASSANPRGRVADTQYF. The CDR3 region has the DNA TGTGCCAGCAGCGCGAACCCCAGGGGGCGAGTCGCAGATACGCAGTATTTT.

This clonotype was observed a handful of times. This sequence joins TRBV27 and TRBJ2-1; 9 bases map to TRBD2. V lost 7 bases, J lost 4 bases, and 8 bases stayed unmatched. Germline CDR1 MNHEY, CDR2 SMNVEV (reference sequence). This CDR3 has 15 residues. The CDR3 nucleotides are TGTGCCAGCAATCAAGCGGGAGGCAATTACAATGAGCAGTTCTTC. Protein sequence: CASNQAGGNYNEQFF.

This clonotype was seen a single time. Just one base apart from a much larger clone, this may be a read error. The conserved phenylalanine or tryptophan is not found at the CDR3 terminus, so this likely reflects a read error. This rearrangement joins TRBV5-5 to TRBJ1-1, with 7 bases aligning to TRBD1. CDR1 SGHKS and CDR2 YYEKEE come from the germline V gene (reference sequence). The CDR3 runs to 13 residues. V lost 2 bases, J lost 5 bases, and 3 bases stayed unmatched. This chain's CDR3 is CASSFAGGTEAFL. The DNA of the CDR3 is TGTGCCAGCAGCTTCGCAGGGGGGACTGAAGCTTTCCTT.

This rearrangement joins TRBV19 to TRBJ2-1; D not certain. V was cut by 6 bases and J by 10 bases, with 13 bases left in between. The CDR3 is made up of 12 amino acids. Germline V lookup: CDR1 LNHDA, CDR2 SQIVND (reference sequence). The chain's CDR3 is CASSPGRREQFF. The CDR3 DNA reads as TGTGCCAGTAGCCCCGGCAGGCGCGAGCAGTTCTTC.

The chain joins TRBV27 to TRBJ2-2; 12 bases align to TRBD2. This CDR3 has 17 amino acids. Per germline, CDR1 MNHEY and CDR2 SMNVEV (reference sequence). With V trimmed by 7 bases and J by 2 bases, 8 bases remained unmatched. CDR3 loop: CASTGLAGTRNTGELFF. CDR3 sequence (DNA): TGTGCCAGCACCGGACTAGCGGGAACCCGAAACACCGGGGAGCTGTTTTTT.

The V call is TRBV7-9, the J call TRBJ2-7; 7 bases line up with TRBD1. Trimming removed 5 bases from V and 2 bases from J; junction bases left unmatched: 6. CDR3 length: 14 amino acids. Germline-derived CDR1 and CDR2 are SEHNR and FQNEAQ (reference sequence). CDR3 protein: CASSIRGQAYEQYF. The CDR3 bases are TGTGCCAGCAGCATAAGGGGGCAGGCCTACGAGCAGTACTTC.

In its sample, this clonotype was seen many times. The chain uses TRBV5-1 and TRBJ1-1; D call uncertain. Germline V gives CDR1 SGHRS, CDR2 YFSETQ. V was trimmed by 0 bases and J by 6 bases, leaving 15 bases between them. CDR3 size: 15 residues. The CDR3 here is CASSLAGDLGSEAFF. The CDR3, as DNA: TGCGCCAGCAGCTTGGCCGGAGATTTAGGCTCTGAAGCTTTCTTT.

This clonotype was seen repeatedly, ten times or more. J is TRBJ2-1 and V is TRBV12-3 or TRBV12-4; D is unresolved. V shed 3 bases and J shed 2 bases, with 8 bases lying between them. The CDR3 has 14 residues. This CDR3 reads CASSFGVPYNEQFF. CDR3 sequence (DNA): TGTGCCAGCAGTTTTGGGGTCCCCTACAATGAGCAGTTCTTC.

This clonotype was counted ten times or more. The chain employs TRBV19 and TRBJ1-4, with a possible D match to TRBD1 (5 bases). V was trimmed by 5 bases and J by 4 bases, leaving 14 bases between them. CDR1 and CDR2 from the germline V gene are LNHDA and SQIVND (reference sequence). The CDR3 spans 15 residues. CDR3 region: CASSLNPGLNEKLFF. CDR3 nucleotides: TGTGCCAGTAGTCTCAATCCGGGACTTAATGAAAAACTGTTTTTT. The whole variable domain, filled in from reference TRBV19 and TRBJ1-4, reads DGGITQSPKYLFRKEGQNVTLSCEQNLNHDAMYWYRQDPGQGLRLIYYSQIVNDFQKGDIAEGYSVSREKKESFPLTVTSAQKNPTAFYLCASSLNPGLNEKLFFGSGTQLSVL.